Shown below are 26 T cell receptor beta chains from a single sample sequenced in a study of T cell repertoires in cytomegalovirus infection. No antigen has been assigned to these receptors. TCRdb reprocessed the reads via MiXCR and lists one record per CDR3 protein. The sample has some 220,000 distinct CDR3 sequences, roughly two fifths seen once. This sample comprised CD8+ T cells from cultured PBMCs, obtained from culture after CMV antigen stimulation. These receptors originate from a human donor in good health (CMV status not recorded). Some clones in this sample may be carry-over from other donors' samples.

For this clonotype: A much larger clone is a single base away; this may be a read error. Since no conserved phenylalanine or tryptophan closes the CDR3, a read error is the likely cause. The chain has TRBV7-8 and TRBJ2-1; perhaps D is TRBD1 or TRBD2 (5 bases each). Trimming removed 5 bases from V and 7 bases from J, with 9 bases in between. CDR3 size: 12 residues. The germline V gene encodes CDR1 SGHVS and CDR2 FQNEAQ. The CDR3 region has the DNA TGTGCCAGCAGCGGGGGAAAGAATGAGCAGTTCATC. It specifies CASSGGKNEQFI.

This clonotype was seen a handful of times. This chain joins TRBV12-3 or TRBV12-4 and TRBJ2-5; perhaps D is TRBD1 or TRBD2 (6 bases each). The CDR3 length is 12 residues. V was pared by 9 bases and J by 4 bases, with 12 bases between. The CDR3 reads CASEGDSETQYF. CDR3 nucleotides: TGTGCCAGTGAGGGGGACTCAGAGACCCAGTACTTC.

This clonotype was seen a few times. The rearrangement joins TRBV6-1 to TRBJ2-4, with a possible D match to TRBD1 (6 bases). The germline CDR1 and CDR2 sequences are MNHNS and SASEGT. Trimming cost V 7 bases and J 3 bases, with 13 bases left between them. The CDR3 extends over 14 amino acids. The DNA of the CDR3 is TGTGCCAGCATTCCACAGGGAAACAAAAACATTCAGTACTTC. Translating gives CASIPQGNKNIQYF.

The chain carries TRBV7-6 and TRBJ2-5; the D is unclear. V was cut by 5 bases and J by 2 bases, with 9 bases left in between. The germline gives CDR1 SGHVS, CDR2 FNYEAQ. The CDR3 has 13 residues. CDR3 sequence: CASSTDLQETQYF. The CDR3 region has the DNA TGTGCCAGCAGCACAGACTTACAAGAGACCCAGTACTTC.

The CDR3 reads CSAPLAGGLPHEQYF. CDR3 sequence (DNA): TGCAGTGCACCACTAGCGGGAGGGCTCCCACACGAGCAGTACTTC. The chain couples TRBV20-1 to TRBJ2-7; 13 positions agree with TRBD2. CDR3 length: 15 amino acids. Germline V gene data show CDR1 as DFQATT and CDR2 as SNEGSKA (reference sequence). Losses at the gene ends were 6 bases for V and 5 bases for J; bases not matched to a gene: 10.

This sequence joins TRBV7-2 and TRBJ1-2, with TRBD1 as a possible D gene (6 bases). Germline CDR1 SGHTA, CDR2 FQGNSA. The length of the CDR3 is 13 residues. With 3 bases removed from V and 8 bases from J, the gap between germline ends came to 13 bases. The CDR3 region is CASSFHRDIGYTF. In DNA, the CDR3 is TGTGCCAGCAGCTTTCACCGGGACATCGGCTACACCTTC. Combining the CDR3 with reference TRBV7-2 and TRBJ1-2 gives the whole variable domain GAGVSQSPSNKVTEKGKDVELRCDPISGHTALYWYRQSLGQGLEFLIYFQGNSAPDKSGLPSDRFSAERTGGSVSTLTIQRTQQEDSAVYLCASSFHRDIGYTFGSGTRLTVV.

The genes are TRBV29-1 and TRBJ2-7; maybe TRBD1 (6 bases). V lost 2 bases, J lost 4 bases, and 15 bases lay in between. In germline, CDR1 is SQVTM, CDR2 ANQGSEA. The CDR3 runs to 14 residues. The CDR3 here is CSVEWLGHAYEQYF. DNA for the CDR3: TGCAGCGTTGAATGGCTGGGACACGCTTACGAGCAGTACTTC.

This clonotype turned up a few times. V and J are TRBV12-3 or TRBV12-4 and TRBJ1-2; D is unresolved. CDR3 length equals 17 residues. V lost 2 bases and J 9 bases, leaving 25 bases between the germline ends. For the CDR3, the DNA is TGTGCCAGCAGTTTAAGTGACGGGCGATTGGGGATGGCGAGCTACACCTTC. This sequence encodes CASSLSDGRLGMASYTF.

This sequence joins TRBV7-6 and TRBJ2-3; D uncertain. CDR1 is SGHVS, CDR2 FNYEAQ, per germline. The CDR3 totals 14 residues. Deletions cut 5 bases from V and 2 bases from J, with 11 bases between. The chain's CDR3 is CASSLLIHTDTQYF. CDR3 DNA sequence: TGTGCCAGCAGCCTTCTGATACACACAGATACGCAGTATTTT.

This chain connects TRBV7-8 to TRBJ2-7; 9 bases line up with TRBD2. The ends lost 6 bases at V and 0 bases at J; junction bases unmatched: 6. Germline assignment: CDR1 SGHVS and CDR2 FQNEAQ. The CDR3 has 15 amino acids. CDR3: CASSSSGRSSYEQYF. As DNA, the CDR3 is TGTGCCAGCAGTTCAAGCGGGAGGAGCTCCTACGAGCAGTACTTC.

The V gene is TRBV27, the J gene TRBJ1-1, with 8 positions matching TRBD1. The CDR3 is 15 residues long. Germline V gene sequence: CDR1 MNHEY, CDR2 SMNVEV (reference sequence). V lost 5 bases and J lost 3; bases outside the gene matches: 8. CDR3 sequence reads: CASSLARGLDTEAFF. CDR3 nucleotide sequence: TGTGCCAGCAGTCTCGCCAGGGGGCTGGACACTGAAGCTTTCTTT.

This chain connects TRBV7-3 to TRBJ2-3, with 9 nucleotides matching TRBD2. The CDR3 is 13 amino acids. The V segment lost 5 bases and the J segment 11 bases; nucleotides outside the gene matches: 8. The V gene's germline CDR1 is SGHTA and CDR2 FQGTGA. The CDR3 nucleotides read TGTGCCAGCAGCCCAGCTAGCGGGACGGTGCAGTATTTT. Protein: CASSPASGTVQYF.

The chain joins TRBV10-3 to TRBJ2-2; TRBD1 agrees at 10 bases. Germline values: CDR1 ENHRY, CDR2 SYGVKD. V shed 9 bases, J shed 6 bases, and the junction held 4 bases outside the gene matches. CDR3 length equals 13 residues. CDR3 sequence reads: CAMTGGEAGELFF. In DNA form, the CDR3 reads TGTGCCATGACAGGGGGCGAAGCCGGGGAGCTGTTTTTT.

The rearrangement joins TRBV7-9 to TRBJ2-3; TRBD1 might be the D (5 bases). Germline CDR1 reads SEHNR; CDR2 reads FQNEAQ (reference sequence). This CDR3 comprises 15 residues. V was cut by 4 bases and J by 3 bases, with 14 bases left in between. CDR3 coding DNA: TGTGCCAGCAGCTGGGGCGGTTGGACGACAGATACGCAGTATTTT. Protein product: CASSWGGWTTDTQYF.

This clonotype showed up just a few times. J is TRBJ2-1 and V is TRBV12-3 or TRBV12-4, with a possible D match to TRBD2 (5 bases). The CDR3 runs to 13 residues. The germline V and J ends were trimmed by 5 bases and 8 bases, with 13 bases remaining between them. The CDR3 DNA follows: TGTGCCAGCAGTCTGAGGACTGTCTATGAGCAGTTCTTC. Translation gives CASSLRTVYEQFF.

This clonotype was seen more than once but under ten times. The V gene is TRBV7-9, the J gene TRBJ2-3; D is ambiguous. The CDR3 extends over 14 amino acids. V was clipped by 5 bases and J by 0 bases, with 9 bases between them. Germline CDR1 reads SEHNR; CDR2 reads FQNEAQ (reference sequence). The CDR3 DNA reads TGTGCCAGCAGCGCCACAACTAGCACAGATACGCAGTATTTT. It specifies CASSATTSTDTQYF.

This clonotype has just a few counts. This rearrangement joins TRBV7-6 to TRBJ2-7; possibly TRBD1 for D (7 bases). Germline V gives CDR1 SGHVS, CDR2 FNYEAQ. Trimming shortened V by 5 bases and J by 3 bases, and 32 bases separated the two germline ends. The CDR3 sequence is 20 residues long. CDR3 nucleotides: TGTGCCAGCAGCCAATTCCAGGGGTACACCGCGGGACAGTCGTTCTACGAGCAGTACTTC. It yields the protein CASSQFQGYTAGQSFYEQYF. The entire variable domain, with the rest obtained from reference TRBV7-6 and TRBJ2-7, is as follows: GAGVSQSPRYKVTKRGQDVALRCDPISGHVSLYWYRQALGQGPEFLTYFNYEAQQDKSGLPNDRFSAERPEGSISTLTIQRTEQRDSAMYRCASSQFQGYTAGQSFYEQYFGPGTRLTVT.

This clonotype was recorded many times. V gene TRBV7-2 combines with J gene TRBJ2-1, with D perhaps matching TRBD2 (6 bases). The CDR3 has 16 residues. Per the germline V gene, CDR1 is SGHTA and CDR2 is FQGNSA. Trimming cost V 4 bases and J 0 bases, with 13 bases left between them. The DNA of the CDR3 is TGTGCCAGCAGCTCCGGGACTCCCTTCTCCTACAATGAGCAGTTCTTC. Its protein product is CASSSGTPFSYNEQFF.

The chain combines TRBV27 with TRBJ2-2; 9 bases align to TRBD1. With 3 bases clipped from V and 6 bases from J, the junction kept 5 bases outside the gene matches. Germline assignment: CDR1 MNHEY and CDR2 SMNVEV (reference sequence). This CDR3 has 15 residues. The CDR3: CASSFRDRVSGELFF. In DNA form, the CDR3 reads TGTGCCAGCAGTTTTCGGGACAGGGTCTCCGGGGAGCTGTTTTTT.

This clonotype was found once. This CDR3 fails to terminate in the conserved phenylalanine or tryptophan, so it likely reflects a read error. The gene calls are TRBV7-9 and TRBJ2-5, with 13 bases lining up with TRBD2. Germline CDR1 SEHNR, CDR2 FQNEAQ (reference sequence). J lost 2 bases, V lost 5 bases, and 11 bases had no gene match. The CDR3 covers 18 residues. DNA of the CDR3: TGTGCCAGCAGCCAGGGACTAGCGGGGATCCGAACACAAGAGACCCAGTACTTA. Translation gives CASSQGLAGIRTQETQYL.

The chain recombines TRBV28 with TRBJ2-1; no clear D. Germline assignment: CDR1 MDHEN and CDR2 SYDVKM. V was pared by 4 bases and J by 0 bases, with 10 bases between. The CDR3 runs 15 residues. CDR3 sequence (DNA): TGTGCCAGCAGTTCCCCACGGACCTCCTACAATGAGCAGTTCTTC. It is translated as CASSSPRTSYNEQFF.

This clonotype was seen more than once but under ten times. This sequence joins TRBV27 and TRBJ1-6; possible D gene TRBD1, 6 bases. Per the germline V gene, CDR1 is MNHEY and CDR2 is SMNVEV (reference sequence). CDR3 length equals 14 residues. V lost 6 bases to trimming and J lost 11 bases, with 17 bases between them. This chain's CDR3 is CASSWGAGMAPLHF. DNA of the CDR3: TGTGCCAGCAGCTGGGGGGCAGGGATGGCACCCCTCCACTTT.

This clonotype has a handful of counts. The chain's CDR3 is CASSGKDLLSYNEQFF. CDR3 in DNA: TGTGCCAGCAGCGGTAAGGACTTACTCTCCTACAATGAGCAGTTCTTC. The chain carries TRBV7-8 and TRBJ2-1; perhaps TRBD2 as D (5 bases). The CDR3 spans 16 residues. Germline CDR1 reads SGHVS; CDR2 reads FQNEAQ. V was trimmed by 5 bases and J by 0 bases, leaving 14 bases between them.

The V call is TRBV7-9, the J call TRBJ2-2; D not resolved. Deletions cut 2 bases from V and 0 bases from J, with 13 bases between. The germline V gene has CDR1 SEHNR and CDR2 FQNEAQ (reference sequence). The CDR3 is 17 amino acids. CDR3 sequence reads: CASSLPALDSNTGELFF. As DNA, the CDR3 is TGTGCCAGCAGCTTACCGGCTCTCGACTCGAACACCGGGGAGCTGTTTTTT.

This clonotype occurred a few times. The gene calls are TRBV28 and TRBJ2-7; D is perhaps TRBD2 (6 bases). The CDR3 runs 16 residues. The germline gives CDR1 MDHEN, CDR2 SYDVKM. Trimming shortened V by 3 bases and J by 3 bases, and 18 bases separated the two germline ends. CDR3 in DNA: TGTGCCAGCAGTTTTCTCCCCTTGCGGGGAGGCTACGAGCAGTACTTC. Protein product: CASSFLPLRGGYEQYF.

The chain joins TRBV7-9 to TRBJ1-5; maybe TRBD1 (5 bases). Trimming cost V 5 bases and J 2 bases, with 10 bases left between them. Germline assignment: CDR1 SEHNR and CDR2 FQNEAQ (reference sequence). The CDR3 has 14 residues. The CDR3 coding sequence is TGTGCCAGCAGCCCAGACAGTCGCAATCAGCCCCAGCATTTT. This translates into CASSPDSRNQPQHF.